This TCR beta chain comes out of a study of HIV-infected patients and healthy controls. Findings and caveats of the study: Study cohorts differed slightly in age and sex, but this did not explain diversity differences. With just sixteen HIV-infected individuals processed, the findings' generality was considered strongly limited.

This clonotype came up many times. What it binds is unknown. The repertoire came from unfractionated whole blood and reflected all unsorted peripheral T cells. Enrollment excluded donors with tumors, hepatitis B or C, or recent vaccination. Germline V lookup: CDR1 LNHDA, CDR2 SQIVND (reference sequence). CDR3 length: 14 residues. V was pared by 9 bases and J by 6 bases, with 11 bases of the junction left unmatched. Reverse transcription used 500 to 550 ng RNA and constant-region primers for alpha and beta. Using multiplexing indices, alpha and beta chain libraries were generated apart by chain-specific third strand synthesis. The library had 12-nucleotide molecular identifiers formed by two random hexamers joined together. TCRdb passed the 5' RACE reads through MiXCR, listing each CDR3 protein once. The profile covers over 7,500 distinct CDR3 sequences, with roughly 6.1% appearing a single time and around a fifth taken by the ten largest.

The source material was blood, sampled before antiretroviral therapy. The TCR originated in an adult with HIV infection. The chain is built from TRBV19 and TRBJ1-5; 7 positions agree with TRBD1. For the CDR3, the DNA is TGTGCCAGGAAAACAGGGGTGGGGAGTCAGCCCCAGCATTTT. Its protein is CARKTGVGSQPQHF. Variable domain in full (rest from reference TRBV19 and TRBJ1-5): DGGITQSPKYLFRKEGQNVTLSCEQNLNHDAMYWYRQDPGQGLRLIYYSQIVNDFQKGDIAEGYSVSREKKESFPLTVTSAQKNPTAFYLCARKTGVGSQPQHFGDGTRLSIL.